This T cell receptor (beta chain) came from a study of blood T cell repertoires in COVID-19. Whole-study context: Samples taken during acute and convalescent COVID-19 were collected in the United States, Italy and Spain. PBMCs, B-cell-depleted T cells, or T cells provided the cDNA or gDNA that made up the material.

The CDR3 is made up of 16 amino acids. Trimming cost V 6 bases and J 1 base; bases outside gene matches: 12. Germline V lookup: CDR1 MGHDK, CDR2 SYGVNS. Per the authors' pipeline: How many nucleated cells were present was estimated from reference gene primer amplification. The method was immunoSEQ multiplex PCR; TCRdb's version includes in-frame clones alone and lacks a portion of them. D and trimming were read from the DNA, whereas the V and J calls and clone size are those reported in that table. The table shows about 94,000 clones, with 84% occurring only once. The sample consisted of peripheral blood. The J gene is TRBJ2-7, the V gene TRBV25-1; 7 nucleotides align to TRBD1. The receptor was derived from a man in his 60s with acute or convalescent COVID-19. This CDR3 reads CASRPPPGTASYEQYF. CDR3 coding DNA: TGTGCCAGCAGACCCCCCCCGGGGACAGCTTCCTACGAGCAGTACTTC.